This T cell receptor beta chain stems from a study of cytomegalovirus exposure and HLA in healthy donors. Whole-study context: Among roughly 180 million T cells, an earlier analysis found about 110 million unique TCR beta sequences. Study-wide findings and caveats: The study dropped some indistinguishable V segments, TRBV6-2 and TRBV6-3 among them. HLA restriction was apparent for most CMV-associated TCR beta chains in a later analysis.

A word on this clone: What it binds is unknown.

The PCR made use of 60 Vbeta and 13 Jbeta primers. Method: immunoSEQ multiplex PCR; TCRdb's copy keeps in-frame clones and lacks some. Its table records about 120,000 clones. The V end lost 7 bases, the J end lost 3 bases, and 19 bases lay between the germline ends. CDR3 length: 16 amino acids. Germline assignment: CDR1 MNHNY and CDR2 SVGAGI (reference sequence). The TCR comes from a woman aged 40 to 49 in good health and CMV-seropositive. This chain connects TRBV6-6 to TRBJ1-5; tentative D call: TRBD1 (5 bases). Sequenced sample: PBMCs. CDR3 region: CASTYAGRSLNQPQHF. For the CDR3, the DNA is TGTGCCAGCACCTACGCGGGACGAAGCCTCAATCAGCCCCAGCATTTT.